This T cell receptor beta chain was identified in a study of Tregs in tolerant kidney transplant recipients. Whole-study findings and limits: Validation in larger populations is needed because few patients were studied.

The CDR3 spans 15 residues. Trimming removed 4 bases from V and 6 bases from J, with 18 bases in between. Germline CDR1 is SGHRS and CDR2 is YFSETQ. Unstimulated regulatory T cells (CD4+CD25+CD127-), CD4+CD25- non-regulatory cells, CD4 and CD8 cells were FACS-sorted from thawed PBMCs. In the case of this clone: The antigen is not known.

Clones were sequenced by immunoSEQ multiplex PCR, and TCRdb holds only the in-frame ones, with some missing. Altogether tens of thousands of clones are present, roughly 89% being singletons, with the ten largest covering approximately 0.4%. This chain links TRBV5-1 with TRBJ2-3; a weak D match, TRBD2 (6 bases). The origin of this receptor is a human donor who received a combined kidney and bone marrow transplant. The sequenced sample was CD4+ T cells from blood, obtained before the transplant. The CDR3 nucleotides read TGCGCCAGCAGCCCCTTGACTAGTTTGCCTGATACGCAGTATTTT. As protein: CASSPLTSLPDTQYF.